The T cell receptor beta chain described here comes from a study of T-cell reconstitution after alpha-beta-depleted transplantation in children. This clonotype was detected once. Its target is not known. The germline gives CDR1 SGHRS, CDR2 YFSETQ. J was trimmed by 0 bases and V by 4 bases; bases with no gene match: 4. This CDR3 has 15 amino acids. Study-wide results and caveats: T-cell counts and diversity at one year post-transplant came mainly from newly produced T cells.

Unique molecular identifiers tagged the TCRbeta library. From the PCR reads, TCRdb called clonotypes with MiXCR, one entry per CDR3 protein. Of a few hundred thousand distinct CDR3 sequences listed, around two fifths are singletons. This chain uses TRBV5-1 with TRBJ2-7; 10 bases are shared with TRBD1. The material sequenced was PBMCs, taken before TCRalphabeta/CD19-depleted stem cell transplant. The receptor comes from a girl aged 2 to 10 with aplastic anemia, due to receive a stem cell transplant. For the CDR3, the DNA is TGCGCCAGCAGCATGGGACAGGGGAACTCCTACGAGCAGTACTTC. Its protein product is CASSMGQGNSYEQYF.